The clone carrying this TCR beta chain appeared many times. Under 3 months in duration, the ophthalmopathy in affected donors had moderate-to-severe activity, CAS ≥3 and NOSPECS ≥4. The CDR3 runs 11 residues. CDR1 is LNHDA and CDR2 is SQIVND in the germline V gene (reference sequence). V dropped 5 bases and J dropped 7; count of bases not matched to a gene: 1. Investigators amplified TCR beta CDR3 regions from RNA transcripts. HTBI primers were used in a first-round RT-PCR, which preceded a second-round multiplex PCR. MiXCR was run by TCRdb on the multiplex PCR reads, yielding one entry per CDR3 protein. This sample has over 650,000 distinct CDR3 sequences, with over 40% found just once. This record comes from a study of Graves' ophthalmopathy and Graves' hyperthyroidism. In the study overall: The study drew peripheral blood at initial diagnosis, before any treatment.

The chain uses TRBV19 and TRBJ1-2, with 7 bases that match TRBD1. Sequences were obtained from peripheral blood. The clonotype was recovered from an adult man with Graves' ophthalmopathy. CDR3 sequence: CASSWDSGYTF. CDR3 in DNA: TGTGCCAGTAGTTGGGACAGTGGCTACACCTTC.